This T cell receptor (beta chain) was captured by sequencing in a study of blood T cell repertoires in COVID-19. Data came from immunoSEQ multiplex PCR; TCRdb stores just in-frame clones and leaves some out. The top ten hold 4% to 5.5% of the sample, which has around 99,000 clones, approximately 84% seen once. Germline V gives CDR1 SGHNT, CDR2 YENEEA. The CDR3 is 13 residues long. Unmatched junction bases numbered 1, after V lost 3 bases and J lost 3 bases. Sequences were obtained from peripheral blood. The receptor's source is a human donor in a cohort sampled during active COVID-19. J is TRBJ2-7 and V is TRBV11-3, with 8 bases matching TRBD2. CDR3 DNA sequence: TGTGCCAGCAGCTTGGGACTAGACTACGAGCAGTACTTC. Translation gives CASSLGLDYEQYF.